The sample holds a few counts of the clone carrying this T cell receptor (beta chain). Trimming pared 6 bases from V and 3 bases from J, leaving 9 bases between. The V gene's germline CDR1 is PRHDT and CDR2 FYEKMQ (reference sequence). The CDR3 sequence is 13 residues long. These data are taken from a study of beta chain features in type 1 diabetes. The sequenced template was cDNA made from the entire isolated RNA. Profiled with immunoSEQ multiplex PCR; TCRdb holds only in-frame clones, not every one. The table lists 110,000 to 150,000 clones, less than 8.5% of them singletons. The sample was central memory CD4+ T cells from blood. The sequence was obtained from a young woman in good health. V is TRBV13 and J is TRBJ1-3, with unresolved D. The CDR3 spells CASRRLFGNTIYF. CDR3 nucleotides: TGTGCCAGCAGGCGATTGTTTGGAAACACCATATATTTT.